The 5 T cell receptor beta chains listed next were all sequenced from one sample in a study of T-cell reconstitution after alpha-beta-depleted transplantation in children. Unique molecular identifiers featured in how the TCRbeta library was prepared. TCRdb reanalysed the PCR reads using MiXCR and keeps one entry per CDR3 protein. The sample carries 450,000 to 550,000 distinct CDR3 sequences, 10% to 12% recorded once. The specimen was PBMCs, mostly from graft donor cells, collected 180 days after TCRalphabeta/CD19-depleted stem cell transplant. Receptors were obtained from a female patient between 2 and 10 years old who had a stem cell transplant for aplastic anemia, so the T cells may come from the graft donor.

This clonotype occurred a few times. The chain couples TRBV7-2 to TRBJ1-1; D gene uncertain. This CDR3 has 14 amino acids. Germline lookup yields CDR1 SGHTA and CDR2 FQGNSA. V was clipped by 3 bases and J by 1 base, with 9 bases between them. The CDR3 sequence is CASSFNTPNTEAFF. CDR3 DNA: TGTGCCAGCAGCTTCAACACCCCGAACACTGAAGCTTTCTTT.

This clonotype was observed a handful of times. The chain links TRBV5-1 to TRBJ2-5; TRBD1 or TRBD2 may be the D gene (5 bases each). This CDR3 has 15 amino acids. CDR1 SGHRS and CDR2 YFSETQ come from the germline V gene. V lost 0 bases and J lost 13, with 22 bases in between. Here the CDR3 DNA reads TGCGCCAGCAGCTTGGCCCTCGGAGAGGGGAAGGTCGCGTACTTC. Amino acid sequence: CASSLALGEGKVAYF.

J is TRBJ1-3 and V is TRBV18, with 8 nucleotides matching TRBD1. Germline V gene lookup returns CDR1 KGHSH and CDR2 LQKENI. The CDR3 length is 18 residues. Trimming removed 3 bases from V and 1 base from J; junction bases left unmatched: 11. The chain's CDR3 is CASSPKDRGVASGNTIYF. The CDR3 coding sequence is TGTGCCAGCTCACCGAAAGACAGGGGTGTAGCGTCTGGAAACACCATATATTTT.

J is TRBJ2-2 and V is TRBV15; no clear D. This CDR3 is 16 amino acids long. Trimming left V 0 bases short and J 2 bases short, with 10 bases between. The V gene's germline CDR1 is LNHNV and CDR2 YYDKDF (reference sequence). CDR3 residues: CATSRDRVRNTGELFF. The CDR3 DNA is TGTGCCACCAGCAGAGATCGTGTGCGTAACACCGGGGAGCTGTTTTTT.

The table lists this clonotype with a few counts. At one end, the junction sequence differs from germline, possibly due to a read error. The CDR3 loop reads CASSHPSGRRVF. In DNA, the CDR3 is TGTGCCAGCAGCCACCCTAGCGGGAGACGAGTCTTC. The V gene is TRBV11-3, the J gene TRBJ2-1; 10 nucleotides align to TRBD2. Germline CDR1 reads SGHNT; CDR2 reads YENEEA. This CDR3 has 12 amino acids.